The present entry profiles one T cell receptor beta chain with its context. Each CDR3 protein gets one entry in TCRdb, which reprocessed the 5' RACE reads and gives no DNA. This table holds about 460,000 distinct CDR3 sequences. Germline V CDR1 and CDR2: SNHLY, FYNNEI. The CDR3 spans 17 residues. This entry belongs to a study of T cells expressing NK-cell markers. The sequencing input was blood T cells: a sorted CD56 or NKG2C T cell subset, CD4+ or CD8+ T cells, or bulk PBMC T cells (not recorded which). The TCR was taken from a woman aged 45-65 years in good health. V usage is TRBV2 and J usage is TRBJ2-3; the D call of TRBD2 rests on TCRdb alone, since no DNA is present to check it. The CDR3 region is CASSESGWREATDTQYF.